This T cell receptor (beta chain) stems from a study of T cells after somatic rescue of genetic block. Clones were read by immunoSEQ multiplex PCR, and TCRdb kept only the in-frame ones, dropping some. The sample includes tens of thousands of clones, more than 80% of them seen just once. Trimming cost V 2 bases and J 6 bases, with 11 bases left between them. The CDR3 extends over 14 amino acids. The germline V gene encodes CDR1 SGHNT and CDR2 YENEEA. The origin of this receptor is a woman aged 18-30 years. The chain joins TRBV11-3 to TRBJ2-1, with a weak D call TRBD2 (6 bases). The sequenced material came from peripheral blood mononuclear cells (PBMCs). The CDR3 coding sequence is TGTGCCAGCAGCTTAATCGCGGGGTCCAATGAGCAGTTCTTC. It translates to CASSLIAGSNEQFF.